This T cell receptor beta chain was sequenced during a study of Ad26.COV2.S vaccination and SARS-CoV-2 variants. About the research overall: Recipients of Ad26.COV2.S got it intramuscularly, once or twice 56 days apart.

Trimming took 9 bases from V and 3 from J; bases not matched to a gene: 11. CDR1 and CDR2 from the germline V gene are SEHNR and FQNEAQ (reference sequence). This CDR3 spans 15 amino acids. Documented treatment: some 20 received Ad26.COV2.S at low or high dose, single or two shots; 5 received placebo; per-sample allocation not given. After the first vaccine or placebo injection, samples were drawn on day 63. This clone has just a few counts. Profiled with immunoSEQ multiplex PCR; TCRdb holds only in-frame clones, not every one. This table holds approximately 500,000 clones, 87% found once. The chain has TRBV7-9 and TRBJ1-5, with 7 bases fitting TRBD1. Material: peripheral blood, obtained in a trial of Ad26.COV2.S vaccine versus placebo. This TCR was sampled from a person aged 18-65 years who received the Ad26.COV2.S COVID-19 vaccine or a placebo. The CDR3 DNA is TGTGCCAGAGAGCTCCGGGGACAGATCAATCAGCCCCAGCATTTT. Its translation: CARELRGQINQPQHF.